The 30 T cell receptor beta chains listed next were all sequenced from one sample in a study of cytomegalovirus exposure and HLA in healthy donors. 60 Vbeta and 13 Jbeta primers were used in PCR. Some clones are missing from TCRdb's copy, which holds only in-frame ones; the method was immunoSEQ multiplex PCR. Of about 73,000 clones detected, roughly two thirds appear once; the ten largest clones hold 6.5% to 7.5%. The specimen sequenced was PBMCs. These receptor sequences come from a woman between 50 and 59 years old in good health and CMV-seropositive.

The V and J genes are TRBV7-8 and TRBJ2-7; D is perhaps TRBD2 (5 bases). This CDR3 has 11 residues. Trimming pared 5 bases from V and 6 bases from J, leaving 8 bases between. CDR1 SGHVS and CDR2 FQNEAQ come from the germline V gene. DNA of the CDR3: TGTGCCAGCAGCAAACTAGGCGAGCAGTACGTC. Encoded protein: CASSKLGEQYV.

This rearrangement joins TRBV4-1 to TRBJ1-4; 7 positions agree with TRBD1. V trimming: 1 base; J trimming: 6 bases; junction bases outside the gene matches: 8. The CDR3 consists of 16 residues. The germline gives CDR1 MGHRA, CDR2 YSYEKL. CDR3: CASSQGIGQGDEKLFF. CDR3 nucleotides: TGCGCCAGCAGCCAAGGAATTGGCCAGGGGGATGAAAAACTGTTTTTT.

The rearrangement links TRBV9 to TRBJ2-1, with D uncertain. Trimming pared 2 bases from V and 0 bases from J, leaving 15 bases between. The germline gives CDR1 SGDLS, CDR2 YYNGEE. The CDR3 runs to 17 residues. In nucleotides, the CDR3 is TGTGCCAGCAGCGTCTTCTCGCACGGTAGCTCCTACAATGAGCAGTTCTTC. Translating it yields CASSVFSHGSSYNEQFF.

For this clone: As the CDR3 is not closed by the conserved phenylalanine or tryptophan, this likely results from a read error. The chain carries TRBV7-9 and TRBJ1-1; unclear D gene. This CDR3 has 16 residues. CDR1 and CDR2 from the germline V gene are SEHNR and FQNEAQ (reference sequence). The CDR3 DNA reads as TGTTCCAGCAGCTTAGCGGGTCCCAATCTAGGCACTGAAGCTTTCCTT. This sequence encodes CSSSLAGPNLGTEAFL.

The chain carries TRBV6-5 and TRBJ1-1; TRBD1 might be the D (6 bases). V lost 5 bases and J lost 6, with 13 bases in between. The germline V gene encodes CDR1 MNHEY and CDR2 SVGAGI. CDR3 length: 13 amino acids. The CDR3 protein is CASSPPGQSEAFF. The DNA of the CDR3 is TGTGCCAGCAGTCCCCCCGGACAGTCTGAAGCTTTCTTT.

This chain links TRBV14 with TRBJ1-3; TRBD1 agrees at 7 bases. Germline values: CDR1 SGHDN, CDR2 FVKESK. V was pared by 0 bases and J by 4 bases, with 15 bases of the junction left unmatched. The CDR3 length is 19 residues. The CDR3 loop is CASSQDLRTGLFSGNTIYF. The CDR3 nucleotides are TGTGCCAGCAGCCAAGATCTCCGGACAGGCCTTTTCTCCGGAAACACCATATATTTT.

The chain carries TRBV5-4 and TRBJ2-3, with D perhaps TRBD1 (6 bases). The CDR3 is made up of 15 amino acids. Germline values: CDR1 SGHNT, CDR2 YYREEE (reference sequence). V was cut by 0 bases and J by 3 bases, with 11 bases left in between. CDR3 residues: CASSLVGAGTDTQYF. In DNA, the CDR3 is TGTGCCAGCAGCTTGGTGGGGGCTGGAACAGATACGCAGTATTTT.

The chain has TRBV7-9 and TRBJ1-2; 9 nucleotides match TRBD1. V lost 5 bases and J lost 4; bases outside the gene matches: 5. The CDR3 runs 14 residues. Per germline, CDR1 SEHNR and CDR2 FQNEAQ (reference sequence). The CDR3 DNA reads TGTGCCAGCAGCGTAACGACAGGGGGCTATGGCTACACCTTC. It is translated as CASSVTTGGYGYTF.

V is TRBV7-8 and J is TRBJ2-2; 14 bases map to TRBD2. The V segment lost 5 bases and the J segment 2 bases; nucleotides outside the gene matches: 7. CDR1 is SGHVS, CDR2 FQNEAQ, per germline. The CDR3 covers 18 residues. As DNA, the CDR3 is TGTGCCAGCAGCCCACCGGGACTAGCGGGGGCAAACACCGGGGAGCTGTTTTTT. Amino acid sequence: CASSPPGLAGANTGELFF.

The J gene is TRBJ2-3, the V gene TRBV27; the D gene is possibly TRBD2 (6 bases). The germline V gene encodes CDR1 MNHEY and CDR2 SMNVEV (reference sequence). CDR3 length: 14 residues. With 3 bases removed from V and 4 bases from J, the gap between germline ends came to 11 bases. The CDR3 reads CASSFAGEADTQYF. The CDR3 nucleotides are TGTGCCAGCAGTTTTGCTGGGGAGGCAGATACGCAGTATTTT.

The chain uses TRBV9 and TRBJ2-4, with D unclear. The ends were cut back, 0 bases at V and 9 bases at J, with 10 bases in the middle. CDR1 is SGDLS, CDR2 YYNGEE, per germline. The CDR3 is 13 residues long. CDR3 nucleotide sequence: TGTGCCAGCAGCGTAGATTCCAGTGCCATTCAGTACTTC. Translated, it gives CASSVDSSAIQYF.

The V call is TRBV5-4, the J call TRBJ1-1, with unresolved D. V shed 0 bases and J shed 5 bases, with 8 bases lying between them. In germline, CDR1 is SGHNT, CDR2 YYREEE (reference sequence). The CDR3 is made up of 13 amino acids. This chain's CDR3 is CASSLGAGTEAFF. The CDR3 bases are TGTGCCAGCAGCTTGGGGGCGGGGACTGAAGCTTTCTTT.

This clone showed up just a few times. V usage is TRBV18 and J usage is TRBJ2-2; D unclear. Looked up from germline, CDR1 is KGHSH and CDR2 is LQKENI. V was cut by 0 bases and J by 0 bases, with 8 bases left in between. There are 16 residues in the CDR3. CDR3 region: CASSPPHATNTGELFF. The CDR3 DNA reads as TGTGCCAGCTCACCACCGCACGCTACGAACACCGGGGAGCTGTTTTTT.

This chain joins TRBV5-1 and TRBJ1-1; possible D gene TRBD1, 6 bases. From germline, CDR1 is SGHRS and CDR2 YFSETQ. Trimming cost V 0 bases and J 3 bases, with 15 bases left between them. CDR3 length: 16 residues. CDR3 nucleotides: TGCGCCAGCAGCTTGGCCGGGGGGCATGTCGACACTGAAGCTTTCTTT. Protein product: CASSLAGGHVDTEAFF.

The gene calls are TRBV27 and TRBJ2-7; D might be TRBD2 (6 bases). Trimming removed 6 bases at V and 3 bases at J, with 12 bases between. This CDR3 region has 13 residues. Germline assignment: CDR1 MNHEY and CDR2 SMNVEV (reference sequence). The CDR3 nucleotides read TGTGCCAGCAGCCCGGGGGAATACTACGAGCAGTACGTC. Its translation: CASSPGEYYEQYV.

This rearrangement joins TRBV7-2 to TRBJ1-2, with D possibly being TRBD1 (5 bases). V gave up 6 bases and J gave up 3 bases, with 11 bases separating them. Germline V CDR1 and CDR2: SGHTA, FQGNSA. CDR3 length: 13 amino acids. CDR3 in DNA: TGTGCCAGCAGATCGACAGTGTACTATGGCTACACCTTC. This encodes CASRSTVYYGYTF.

The J gene is TRBJ2-7, the V gene TRBV5-1, with D possibly matching TRBD1 (5 bases). Germline CDR1 SGHRS, CDR2 YFSETQ. This CDR3 has 13 residues. V was pared by 3 bases and J by 1 base, with 8 bases between. The CDR3 reads CASSYRQSYEQYF. The DNA for the CDR3 is TGCGCCAGCAGCTACCGACAGTCCTACGAGCAGTACTTC. Filled out from reference TRBV5-1 and TRBJ2-7, the complete variable domain reads KAGVTQTPRYLIKTRGQQVTLSCSPISGHRSVSWYQQTPGQGLQFLFEYFSETQRNKGNFPGRFSGRQFSNSRSEMNVSTLELGDSALYLCASSYRQSYEQYFGPGTRLTVT.

V and J are TRBV10-3 and TRBJ1-4; D unclear. This CDR3 spans 14 amino acids. V dropped 6 bases and J dropped 3 bases, with 11 bases sitting between them. Germline CDR1 is ENHRY and CDR2 is SYGVKD. This chain's CDR3 is CAISEGSPNEKLFF. The CDR3 DNA is TGTGCCATCAGCGAAGGGAGTCCTAATGAAAAACTGTTTTTT.

The chain carries TRBV27 and TRBJ1-2; possibly TRBD1 for D (6 bases). CDR3 length: 14 amino acids. Trimming removed 3 bases from V and 4 bases from J, with 12 bases in between. Per germline, CDR1 MNHEY and CDR2 SMNVEV (reference sequence). The CDR3 nucleotides are TGTGCCAGCAGTTTTGGGGGCGCGAGCTATGGCTACACCTTC. This translates into CASSFGGASYGYTF.

The J gene is TRBJ2-1, the V gene TRBV5-6; 8 bases fit TRBD2. V gave up 0 bases and J gave up 4 bases; unmatched junction bases: 3. CDR1 and CDR2 (germline): SGHDT, YYEEEE. The CDR3 is made up of 15 amino acids. The CDR3 is CASSLEAGGYNEQFF. The CDR3 DNA follows: TGTGCCAGCAGCTTGGAGGCGGGGGGATACAATGAGCAGTTCTTC.

This clone was seen a single time. The chain is built from TRBV14 and TRBJ2-7; D is possibly TRBD2 (6 bases). The CDR3 extends over 15 amino acids. Trimming removed 0 bases from V and 4 bases from J, with 13 bases in between. CDR1 and CDR2 from the germline V gene are SGHDN and FVKESK. The CDR3 region has the DNA TGTGCCAGCAGCCAAGAGTCGGGGGAGTCTTACGAGCAGTACGTC. Its protein product is CASSQESGESYEQYV.

Note on this clone: The junction departs from the called germline gene at one end, perhaps through a read error. The rearrangement joins TRBV6-5 to TRBJ1-5; the D gene is possibly TRBD1 (5 bases). The CDR3 is made up of 12 amino acids. CDR1 and CDR2 (germline): MNHEY, SVGAGI. CDR3 bases: TGTGCCAGCGTAAAGGGGCAATCAGCCCCAGCATTT. The encoded protein is CASVKGQSAPAF.

This clone was found a few times. The rearrangement uses TRBV12-2 and TRBJ1-2; the table's D call of TRBD1 was not tested on the DNA. TRBV12-2 has pseudogene status. The CDR3 length is 17 residues. CDR3: CASRSPAVADRVDGYTF. DNA for the CDR3: TGTGCAAGTCGCTCCCCGGCCGTCGCGGACAGGGTTGATGGCTACACCTTC.

In its sample, this clone was seen once. The J gene is TRBJ1-1, the V gene TRBV18, with D tentatively TRBD1 (6 bases). CDR3 size: 17 residues. Trimming removed 1 base at V and 4 bases at J, with 19 bases between. Germline V gene sequence: CDR1 KGHSH, CDR2 LQKENI. The CDR3 sequence: CASSPLGGPQGSTEAFF. CDR3 sequence (DNA): TGTGCCAGCTCACCACTCGGGGGGCCCCAGGGGTCCACTGAAGCTTTCTTT.

This clone was seen only a few times. The germline gene is not matched at one end of the junction; a read error may be the cause. The CDR3 region has the DNA TGTGCTAGCAGCTTCGGACTAGCGGGGGCTAGCAATGAGCAGTTCTTC. Translation: CASSFGLAGASNEQFF. V gene TRBV7-7 combines with J gene TRBJ2-1; 13 bases match TRBD2. CDR1 and CDR2 from the germline V gene are SSHAT and FNYEAQ (reference sequence). CDR3 length: 16 residues.

This chain joins TRBV9 and TRBJ1-2; D gene ambiguous. V was trimmed by 3 bases and J by 0 bases, leaving 15 bases between them. The CDR3 spans 16 residues. Germline V gene lookup returns CDR1 SGDLS and CDR2 YYNGEE. The CDR3 protein is CASSAAALRANYGYTF. CDR3 coding DNA: TGTGCCAGCAGCGCGGCGGCCTTACGGGCTAACTATGGCTACACCTTC.

The chain uses TRBV29-1 and TRBJ1-4; 10 bases are a match to TRBD1. The CDR3 loop spans 14 amino acids. Germline CDR1 SQVTM, CDR2 ANQGSEA. Trimming cost V 6 bases and J 7 bases; bases outside gene matches: 8. CDR3 region: CSVRQGAIGEKLFF. The CDR3 coding sequence is TGCAGCGTGAGACAGGGGGCGATCGGTGAAAAACTGTTTTTT.

The chain combines TRBV29-1 with TRBJ2-7; TRBD2 matches 11 bases. With V trimmed by 5 bases and J by 2 bases, 2 bases remained unmatched. This CDR3 spans 13 amino acids. CDR1 is SQVTM and CDR2 is ANQGSEA in the germline V gene. CDR3 sequence (DNA): TGCAGCGTTTTTAGCGGGGGGGCCTACGAGCAGTACTTC. This translates into CSVFSGGAYEQYF.

The rearrangement links TRBV27 to TRBJ1-5, with 8 bases identical to TRBD1. Germline CDR1 MNHEY, CDR2 SMNVEV (reference sequence). This CDR3 has 15 amino acids. V shed 5 bases, J shed 6 bases, and the junction held 9 bases outside the gene matches. CDR3 coding DNA: TGTGCCAGCAGTGTCAGGACAGGGATGGGTCAGCCCCAGCATTTT. This codes for CASSVRTGMGQPQHF.

V is TRBV29-1 and J is TRBJ2-7, with D possibly matching TRBD1 (6 bases). This CDR3 comprises 11 residues. Per germline, CDR1 SQVTM and CDR2 ANQGSEA. V lost 6 bases and J lost 3, with 9 bases in between. CDR3: CSVGDNYEQYV. The CDR3 DNA sequence: TGCAGCGTGGGGGACAACTACGAGCAGTACGTC.